These T cell receptor beta chains were read from a single sample in a study of T cells in Graves' hyperthyroidism and ophthalmopathy. TCRdb re-called the multiplex PCR reads through MiXCR, storing one row per CDR3 protein. The profile covers a few hundred thousand distinct CDR3 sequences, with roughly 46% appearing a single time and more than 7% taken by the ten largest. Material: peripheral blood or thyroid tissue (not recorded which). Source of these receptors: a woman aged 18-30 years with Graves' hyperthyroidism. Both conserved end residues are part of each CDR3. The order of the fields is V gene, J gene, CDR3 protein.

v_gene: TRBV29-1
j_gene: TRBJ2-1
CDR3aa: CSVRDLGSYNEQFF

v_gene: TRBV2
j_gene: TRBJ2-1
CDR3aa: CASSEDFNEQFF

v_gene: TRBV12-3/TRBV12-4
j_gene: TRBJ1-6
CDR3aa: CASRFRDRGYSPLHF

v_gene: TRBV6-5
j_gene: TRBJ2-6
CDR3aa: CASSRNSGSGANVLTF

v_gene: TRBV6-5
j_gene: TRBJ2-2
CDR3aa: CATSWRGQGPGELFF

v_gene: TRBV29-1
j_gene: TRBJ1-5
CDR3aa: CSVAVSGGQPQHF

v_gene: TRBV11-2
j_gene: TRBJ2-7
CDR3aa: CASSPPGLAGGSYEQYF

v_gene: TRBV11-2
j_gene: TRBJ1-1
CDR3aa: CASSAHLTGQNTEAFF

v_gene: TRBV3-1
j_gene: TRBJ2-5
CDR3aa: CASSQDTGGQYF

v_gene: TRBV7-8
j_gene: TRBJ1-3
CDR3aa: CASSLDPDRANTIYF

v_gene: TRBV9
j_gene: TRBJ1-3
CDR3aa: CASSVDGGGSAGNTIYF

v_gene: TRBV9
j_gene: TRBJ1-4
CDR3aa: CASSPREEGKLFF

v_gene: TRBV29-1
j_gene: TRBJ1-2
CDR3aa: CSVETGLGGYTF

v_gene: TRBV29-1
j_gene: TRBJ2-7
CDR3aa: CTPDRGWRNYEQYF

v_gene: TRBV29-1
j_gene: TRBJ1-2
CDR3aa: CSVEGGDSGYTF

v_gene: TRBV12-3/TRBV12-4
j_gene: TRBJ2-5
CDR3aa: CASSMVKEETQYF

v_gene: TRBV6-6
j_gene: TRBJ2-5
CDR3aa: CASRHGAGSETQYF

v_gene: TRBV7-3
j_gene: TRBJ2-7
CDR3aa: CASSLRGQQYF

v_gene: TRBV7-3
j_gene: TRBJ1-2
CDR3aa: CASSPDTGTGGDYTF

v_gene: TRBV7-2
j_gene: TRBJ1-1
CDR3aa: CASSSGVLGTEAFF

v_gene: TRBV7-9
j_gene: TRBJ2-2
CDR3aa: CASSPILGQGATGELFF

v_gene: TRBV7-3
j_gene: TRBJ1-5
CDR3aa: CASSFDGGRGPQHF

v_gene: TRBV12-3/TRBV12-4
j_gene: TRBJ2-2
CDR3aa: CASSFGTSGNSWTTRELFF

v_gene: TRBV6-5
j_gene: TRBJ2-7
CDR3aa: CASSYTPGPDYEQYF

v_gene: TRBV28
j_gene: TRBJ1-2
CDR3aa: CASSIDPSDGYTF

v_gene: TRBV29-1
j_gene: TRBJ1-2
CDR3aa: CSVKPGRVLGYTF

v_gene: TRBV2
j_gene: TRBJ1-5
CDR3aa: CASRLLGLGLDQPQHF